This passage covers 24 T cell receptor beta chains from one sample sequenced in a study of T cells in Graves' hyperthyroidism and ophthalmopathy. RNA transcripts yielded amplified TCR beta CDR3 regions. In the first-round RT-PCR of the TCR CDR3, the HTBI primer set was used. TCRdb called the multiplex PCR reads again in MiXCR, with one record for every CDR3 protein. In the table there are a few hundred thousand distinct CDR3 sequences, around 15% of which are singletons. The sequenced material came from blood. These receptor sequences come from a woman under 30 with Graves' hyperthyroidism.

The CDR3 coding sequence is TGTGCCAGTAGTATTTGGACTGTGTATGGCTACACCTTC. Protein sequence: CASSIWTVYGYTF. This chain links TRBV19 with TRBJ1-2, with unresolved D. Germline V gene sequence: CDR1 LNHDA, CDR2 SQIVND (reference sequence). This CDR3 is 13 amino acids long. The V end was cut by 3 bases, the J end by 5 bases, with 10 bases between.

This clonotype was counted only a few times. V is TRBV15 and J is TRBJ2-1, with D perhaps being TRBD1 or TRBD2 (5 bases each). Trimming shortened V by 2 bases and J by 7 bases, and 18 bases separated the two germline ends. The CDR3 spans 16 residues. CDR1 is LNHNV and CDR2 is YYDKDF in the germline V gene (reference sequence). CDR3 amino acids: CATSRPDPGRQNEQFF. The CDR3 DNA reads as TGTGCCACCAGCAGACCGGATCCGGGACGGCAAAATGAGCAGTTCTTC.

Many counts were recorded for this clonotype. The chain links TRBV28 to TRBJ2-7, with 14 bases fitting TRBD2. CDR1 is MDHEN and CDR2 is SYDVKM in the germline V gene. The CDR3 loop spans 16 amino acids. The V segment lost 4 bases and the J segment 3 bases; nucleotides outside the gene matches: 5. The CDR3 loop is CASSSPGTSGSYEQYF. CDR3 in DNA: TGTGCCAGCAGTTCACCCGGGACTAGCGGGAGCTACGAGCAGTACTTC.

This clonotype was found many times. The chain is built from TRBV6-2 or TRBV6-3 and TRBJ1-1; D is unclear. Germline V CDR1 and CDR2: MNHEY, SVGEGT. The CDR3 sequence is 14 residues long. V lost 2 bases, J lost 0 bases, and 7 bases lay in between. The CDR3 coding sequence is TGTGCCAGCAGTTACGCCCGGATGAACACTGAAGCTTTCTTT. Protein product: CASSYARMNTEAFF.

A few counts support this clonotype. The chain uses TRBV10-3 and TRBJ2-2, with a weak D call TRBD2 (7 bases). The CDR3 consists of 17 residues. Trimming removed 3 bases at V and 5 bases at J, with 19 bases between. The germline V gene encodes CDR1 ENHRY and CDR2 SYGVKD. The CDR3 reads CAISELTGGAGTGELFF. The DNA for the CDR3 is TGTGCCATCAGTGAACTAACGGGGGGCGCGGGAACCGGGGAGCTGTTTTTT.

This clonotype was found many times. V is TRBV28 and J is TRBJ2-3; tentatively, D is TRBD2 (6 bases). Germline CDR1 is MDHEN and CDR2 is SYDVKM. V shed 3 bases and J shed 6 bases, with 10 bases lying between them. The CDR3 covers 13 residues. Here the CDR3 reads CASSFPGVDTQYF. The CDR3 region has the DNA TGTGCCAGCAGTTTCCCGGGAGTTGATACGCAGTATTTT. Full variable domain (rest looked up from reference TRBV28 and TRBJ2-3): DVKVTQSSRYLVKRTGEKVFLECVQDMDHENMFWYRQDPGLGLRLIYFSYDVKMKEKGDIPEGYSVSREKKERFSLILESASTNQTSMYLCASSFPGVDTQYFGPGTRLTVL.

This clonotype was observed at least ten times. The DNA of the CDR3 is TGCAGTGCCCACGAGTGGAGGAGTTCGGAGACCCAGTACTTC. Amino acids: CSAHEWRSSETQYF. The chain employs TRBV20-1 and TRBJ2-5; TRBD2 might be the D (5 bases). V lost 6 bases, J lost 5 bases, and 19 bases lay in between. Germline V gene data show CDR1 as DFQATT and CDR2 as SNEGSKA (reference sequence). The CDR3 totals 14 residues.

At least ten counts were recorded for this clonotype. The chain has TRBV30 and TRBJ1-1; 7 bases line up with TRBD1. The germline gives CDR1 GTSNPN, CDR2 SVGIG (reference sequence). The length of the CDR3 is 12 residues. Trimming cost V 5 bases and J 5 bases; bases outside gene matches: 5. The CDR3 spells CAWVTQGTEAFF. CDR3 in DNA: TGTGCCTGGGTCACACAGGGGACTGAAGCTTTCTTT.

This sequence joins TRBV14 and TRBJ2-5, with D perhaps being TRBD1 or TRBD2 (5 bases each). This CDR3 has 15 residues. V dropped 1 base and J dropped 4 bases, with 13 bases sitting between them. Germline V gene lookup returns CDR1 SGHDN and CDR2 FVKESK. The CDR3: CASSQGGGTGETQYF. For the CDR3, the DNA is TGTGCCAGCAGCCAAGGAGGTGGGACCGGAGAGACCCAGTACTTC.

This clonotype was observed many times. The J gene is TRBJ2-7, the V gene TRBV20-1; D uncertain. Trimming removed 3 bases at V and 4 bases at J, with 13 bases between. The CDR3 sequence is 13 residues long. Germline lookup yields CDR1 DFQATT and CDR2 SNEGSKA (reference sequence). DNA of the CDR3: TGCAGTGCTAGCCGTTCGGCGGCTTACGAGCAGTACTTC. Amino acid sequence: CSASRSAAYEQYF.

This clonotype was seen a single time. This chain connects TRBV12-3 or TRBV12-4 to TRBJ1-5; perhaps TRBD1 as D (6 bases). CDR3 size: 15 residues. The V and J ends lost 7 bases and 6 bases respectively, with 19 bases between them. DNA for the CDR3: TGTGCCAGCACTACGGGCGGGGGGCGAGGTCAGCCCCAGCATTTT. Translated, it gives CASTTGGGRGQPQHF.

This clonotype was detected ten times or more. The chain recombines TRBV19 with TRBJ1-1; weak D call: TRBD1 (5 bases). The CDR3 loop spans 15 amino acids. Germline-derived CDR1 and CDR2 are LNHDA and SQIVND (reference sequence). Trimming removed 5 bases from V and 4 bases from J, with 17 bases in between. CDR3 sequence (DNA): TGTGCCAGTAGTGTCCGCCAGGGATGGGGCACTGAAGCTTTCTTT. Protein: CASSVRQGWGTEAFF.

In the case of this clonotype: Possible read error: a much larger clone is one base away. The chain combines TRBV6-2 or TRBV6-3 with TRBJ2-7, with D possibly matching TRBD2 (6 bases). CDR3 length: 14 amino acids. Germline V gene lookup returns CDR1 MNHEY and CDR2 SVGEGT. CDR3 residues: CASSGRDSSYERYF. The CDR3 bases are TGTGCCAGCAGTGGACGGGACTCCTCCTACGAGCGGTACTTC.

This clonotype was seen only a few times. This rearrangement joins TRBV19 to TRBJ2-2, with 7 bases lining up with TRBD1. The J segment lost 1 base and the V segment lost 1 base, leaving 6 bases of the junction unmatched. The CDR3 contains 17 residues. CDR1 and CDR2 from the germline V gene are LNHDA and SQIVND (reference sequence). This CDR3 reads CASSIARGQRNTGELFF. CDR3 sequence (DNA): TGTGCCAGTAGTATAGCTAGGGGACAGAGGAACACCGGGGAGCTGTTTTTT.

This clonotype appeared a few times. The chain recombines TRBV5-1 with TRBJ2-7, with D possibly TRBD2 on 6 matching bases. This CDR3 has 15 residues. Trimming took off 1 base at V and 2 bases at J, with 13 bases between the two ends. Germline assignment: CDR1 SGHRS and CDR2 YFSETQ. The CDR3 nucleotides read TGCGCCAGCAGCTTGTCCGGGGAGGATCCCTACGAGCAGTACTTC. Translation gives CASSLSGEDPYEQYF. Filled out from reference TRBV5-1 and TRBJ2-7, the complete variable domain reads KAGVTQTPRYLIKTRGQQVTLSCSPISGHRSVSWYQQTPGQGLQFLFEYFSETQRNKGNFPGRFSGRQFSNSRSEMNVSTLELGDSALYLCASSLSGEDPYEQYFGPGTRLTVT.

The CDR3 protein is CASSLAGVERDSISPLHF. CDR3 coding DNA: TGTGCCAGCAGCTTAGCGGGGGTGGAGAGGGATAGTATTTCACCCCTCCACTTT. The chain uses TRBV11-2 and TRBJ1-6; D may be TRBD1 (5 bases). The germline V gene encodes CDR1 SGHAT and CDR2 FQNNGV. V was shortened by 1 base and J by 9 bases, with 22 bases between the two germline ends. The CDR3 is made up of 18 amino acids.

This clonotype was seen repeatedly, ten times or more. The chain uses TRBV3-1 and TRBJ1-2; a weak D match, TRBD1 (5 bases). V was clipped by 4 bases and J by 4 bases, with 13 bases between them. The CDR3 has 14 amino acids. Germline V gives CDR1 LGHDT, CDR2 YNNKEL (reference sequence). The CDR3 protein is CASSPGPPIYGYTF. CDR3 DNA: TGTGCCAGCAGCCCGGGGCCGCCGATCTATGGCTACACCTTC.

In its sample, this clonotype was seen many times. The rearrangement links TRBV28 to TRBJ2-5; 9 nucleotides line up with TRBD2. Per the germline V gene, CDR1 is MDHEN and CDR2 is SYDVKM. The CDR3 consists of 15 residues. After removal of 1 base from V and 2 bases from J, the junction contained 2 bases not matched to a gene. CDR3 nucleotide sequence: TGTGCCAGCAGTTTATCAACTAGCGGGCAAGAGACCCAGTACTTC. Protein sequence: CASSLSTSGQETQYF.

This clonotype was seen at least ten times. This rearrangement joins TRBV13 to TRBJ2-2; D is unclear. V lost 0 bases to trimming and J lost 0 bases, with 20 bases between them. The CDR3 extends over 20 amino acids. Per the germline V gene, CDR1 is PRHDT and CDR2 is FYEKMQ (reference sequence). CDR3 loop: CASSLGRLRRTTANTGELFF. Written as DNA, the CDR3 is TGTGCCAGCAGCTTAGGTCGGCTAAGGCGTACTACCGCGAACACCGGGGAGCTGTTTTTT.

The sample holds a few counts of this clonotype. The J gene is TRBJ1-4, the V gene TRBV3-1; no definite D call. Germline values: CDR1 LGHDT, CDR2 YNNKEL (reference sequence). The CDR3 has 14 amino acids. Trimming removed 0 bases from V and 10 bases from J, with 12 bases in between. CDR3 protein: CASSQEMLGGKLFF. The CDR3 DNA sequence: TGTGCCAGCAGCCAAGAGATGCTGGGCGGAAAACTGTTTTTT.

This clonotype was seen many times. This chain's CDR3 is CSATPHSGPYEQYF. The CDR3 DNA sequence: TGCAGTGCTACCCCCCATAGCGGTCCCTACGAGCAGTACTTC. V and J are TRBV20-1 and TRBJ2-7; possible D gene TRBD2, 6 bases. The CDR3 is 14 amino acids. Germline CDR1 DFQATT, CDR2 SNEGSKA (reference sequence). Trimming pared 4 bases from V and 2 bases from J, leaving 15 bases between.

Comments on this clonotype: With a much larger clone just one base away, this may be a read error. CDR3 coding DNA: TGTGCCAGCAGTTTAGGGGACAGGGGCAGTAAGTTCTTC. Encoded protein: CASSLGDRGSKFF. The genes are TRBV12-3 or TRBV12-4 and TRBJ2-1; 10 nucleotides line up with TRBD1. The CDR3 has 13 residues. V lost 1 base to trimming and J lost 14 bases; unmatched junction nucleotides: 5.

In its sample, this clonotype was seen many times. The J gene is TRBJ1-1, the V gene TRBV3-1, with D unclear. The CDR3 consists of 13 residues. V gave up 1 base and J gave up 6 bases, with 9 bases separating them. In germline, CDR1 is LGHDT, CDR2 YNNKEL (reference sequence). The CDR3 sequence is CASSQGVFAEAFF. CDR3 in DNA: TGTGCCAGCAGCCAAGGGGTTTTCGCTGAAGCTTTCTTT.

This clonotype showed up just a few times. This chain uses TRBV20-1 with TRBJ1-3; D is unclear. The CDR3 is 15 residues long. V was cut by 0 bases and J by 6 bases, with 15 bases left in between. The germline CDR1 and CDR2 sequences are DFQATT and SNEGSKA (reference sequence). This CDR3 reads CSARDSGGPENTIYF. CDR3 sequence (DNA): TGCAGTGCTAGAGATTCTGGAGGGCCAGAAAACACCATATATTTT.